This note documents a single T cell receptor (beta chain) sequence. These data come from a study of T cell changes during pregnancy in multiple sclerosis. Profiled with immunoSEQ multiplex PCR; TCRdb holds only in-frame clones, not every one. The sample lists more than 85,000 clones, around 90% occurring once. CDR3 size: 14 residues. Germline CDR1 reads MNHEY; CDR2 reads SMNVEV (reference sequence). V lost 4 bases and J 5 bases, leaving 12 bases between the germline ends. The chain recombines TRBV27 with TRBJ1-5, with D perhaps TRBD1 (6 bases). The source was peripheral blood, collected in the second trimester of pregnancy. This receptor was obtained from a female donor with multiple sclerosis, enrolled in a pregnancy study. In DNA, the CDR3 is TGTGCCAGCAGTTCCCAGGGGCATCATCAGCCCCAGCATTTT. Translating it yields CASSSQGHHQPQHF.